The 2 T cell receptor beta chains in this list originate from one sample, sequenced in a study of CD8+ T cells in alopecia areata. Once RNA had been extracted, it was reverse transcribed into cDNA to act as the sequencing template. This table comes from immunoSEQ multiplex PCR, and its TCRdb copy is limited to in-frame clones, with some not included. This table has roughly 100,000 clones, 55% appearing once. The sequenced sample consisted of CD4+ T cells sorted from blood. The receptors originated from a human donor in good health.

The V call is TRBV6-5, the J call TRBJ2-7; TRBD1 agrees at 9 bases. The germline V gene encodes CDR1 MNHEY and CDR2 SVGAGI. V gave up 6 bases and J gave up 2 bases; unmatched junction bases: 8. The CDR3 sequence is 15 residues long. The CDR3 DNA is TGTGCCAGCAGGGAGGACAGGGGCGAAACCTACGAGCAGTACTTC. Encoded protein: CASREDRGETYEQYF.

This clone was picked up a small number of times. The chain couples TRBV6-6 to TRBJ2-7; D perhaps matches TRBD2 (6 bases). CDR1 is MNHNY, CDR2 SVGAGI, per germline (reference sequence). Trimming left V 8 bases short and J 0 bases short, with 11 bases between. CDR3 length: 13 residues. The CDR3 is CASAGGISYEQYF. The CDR3 DNA reads as TGTGCCAGCGCTGGAGGGATCTCCTACGAGCAGTACTTC.